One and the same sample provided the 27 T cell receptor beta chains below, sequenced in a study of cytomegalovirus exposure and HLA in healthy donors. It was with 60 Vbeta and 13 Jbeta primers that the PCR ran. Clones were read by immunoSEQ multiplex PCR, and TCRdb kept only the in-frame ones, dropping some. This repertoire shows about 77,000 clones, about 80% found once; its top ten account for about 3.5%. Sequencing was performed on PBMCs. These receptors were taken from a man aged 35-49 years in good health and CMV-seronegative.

CDR3 coding DNA: TGTGCCAGTAGTACGCGATACAGGGGGGCCACTGAAGCTTTCTTT. Translation: CASSTRYRGATEAFF. The genes are TRBV19 and TRBJ1-1, with TRBD1 identical over 8 bases. Germline V gene lookup returns CDR1 LNHDA and CDR2 SQIVND (reference sequence). The V and J ends lost 4 bases and 4 bases, in that order; junction bases with no gene match: 8. The CDR3 runs to 15 residues.

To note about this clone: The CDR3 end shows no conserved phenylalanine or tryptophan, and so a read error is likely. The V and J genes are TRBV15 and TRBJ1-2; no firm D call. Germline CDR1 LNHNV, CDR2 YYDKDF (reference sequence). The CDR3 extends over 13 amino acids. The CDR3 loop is CDFRSPANYGYTL. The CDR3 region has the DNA TGTGACTTCCGTTCACCCGCTAACTATGGCTACACCCTC.

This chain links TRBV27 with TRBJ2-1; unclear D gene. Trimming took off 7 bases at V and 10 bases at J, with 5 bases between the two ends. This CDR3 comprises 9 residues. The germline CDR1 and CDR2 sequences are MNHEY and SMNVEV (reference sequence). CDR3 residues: CASIPEQFF. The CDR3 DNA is TGTGCCAGCATTCCAGAGCAGTTCTTC.

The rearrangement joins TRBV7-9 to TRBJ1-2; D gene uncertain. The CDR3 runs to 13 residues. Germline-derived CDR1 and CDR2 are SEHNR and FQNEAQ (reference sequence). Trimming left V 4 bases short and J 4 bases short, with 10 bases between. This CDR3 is CASSWSSAYGYTF. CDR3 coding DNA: TGTGCCAGCAGCTGGTCGAGTGCCTATGGCTACACCTTC.

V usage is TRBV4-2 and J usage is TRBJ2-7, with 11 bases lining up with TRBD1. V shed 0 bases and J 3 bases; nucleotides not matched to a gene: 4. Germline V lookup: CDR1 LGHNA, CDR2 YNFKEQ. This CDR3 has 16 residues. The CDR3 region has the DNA TGTGCCAGCAGCCAAGAAGAGGGGACAGGGGGCTACGAGCAGTACTTC. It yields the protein CASSQEEGTGGYEQYF.

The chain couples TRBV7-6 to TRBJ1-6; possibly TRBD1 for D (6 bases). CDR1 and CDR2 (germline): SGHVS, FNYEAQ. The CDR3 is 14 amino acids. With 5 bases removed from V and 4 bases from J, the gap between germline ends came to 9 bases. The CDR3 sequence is CASSVGQYNSPLHF. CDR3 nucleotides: TGTGCCAGCAGCGTCGGACAGTATAATTCACCCCTCCACTTT.

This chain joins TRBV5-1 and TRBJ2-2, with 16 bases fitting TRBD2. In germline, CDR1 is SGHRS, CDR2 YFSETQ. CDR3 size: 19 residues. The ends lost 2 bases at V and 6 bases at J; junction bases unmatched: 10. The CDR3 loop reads CASSFYAGTSGGAAGELFF. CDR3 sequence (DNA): TGCGCCAGCAGCTTTTACGCCGGGACTAGCGGGGGGGCCGCCGGGGAGCTGTTTTTT.

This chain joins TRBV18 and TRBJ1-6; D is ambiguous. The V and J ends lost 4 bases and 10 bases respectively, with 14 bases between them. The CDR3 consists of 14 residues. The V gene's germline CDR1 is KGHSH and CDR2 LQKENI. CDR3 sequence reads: CASSQTRETSPLHF. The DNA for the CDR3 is TGTGCCAGCTCACAAACGAGGGAAACCTCACCCCTCCACTTT.

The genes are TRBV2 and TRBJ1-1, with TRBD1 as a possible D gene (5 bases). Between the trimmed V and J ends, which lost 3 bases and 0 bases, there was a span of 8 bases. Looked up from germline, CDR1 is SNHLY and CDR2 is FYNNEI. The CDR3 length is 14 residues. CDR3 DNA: TGTGCCAGCAGTGATAAGGGGTTGAACACTGAAGCTTTCTTT. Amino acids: CASSDKGLNTEAFF.

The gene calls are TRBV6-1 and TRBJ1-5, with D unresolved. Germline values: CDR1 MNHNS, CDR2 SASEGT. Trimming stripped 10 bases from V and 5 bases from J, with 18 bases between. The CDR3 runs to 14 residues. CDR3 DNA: TGTGCCACCCACCGGGGAGGGAGTCATCAGCCCCAGCATTTT. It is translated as CATHRGGSHQPQHF.

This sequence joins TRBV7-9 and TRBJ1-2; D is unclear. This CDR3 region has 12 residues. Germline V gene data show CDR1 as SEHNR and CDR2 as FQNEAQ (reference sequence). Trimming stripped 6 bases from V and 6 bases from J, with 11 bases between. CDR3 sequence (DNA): TGTGCCAGCAGACCTGGGGAGGATGGCTACACCTTC. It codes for CASRPGEDGYTF.

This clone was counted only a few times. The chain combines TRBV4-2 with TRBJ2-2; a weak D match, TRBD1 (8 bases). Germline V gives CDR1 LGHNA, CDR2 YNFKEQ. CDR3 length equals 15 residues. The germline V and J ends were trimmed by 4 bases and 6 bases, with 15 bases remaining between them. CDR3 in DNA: TGTGCCAGCAGCCCGGGGGGACAGGTGCCCGGGGAGCTGTTTTTT. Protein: CASSPGGQVPGELFF.

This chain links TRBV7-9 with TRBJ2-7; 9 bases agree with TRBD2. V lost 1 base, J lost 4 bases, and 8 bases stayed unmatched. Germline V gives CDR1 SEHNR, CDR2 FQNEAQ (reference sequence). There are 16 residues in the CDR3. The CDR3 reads CASSLGVAGDLYEQYF. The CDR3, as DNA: TGTGCCAGCAGCTTAGGGGTAGCGGGGGATCTTTACGAGCAGTACTTC.

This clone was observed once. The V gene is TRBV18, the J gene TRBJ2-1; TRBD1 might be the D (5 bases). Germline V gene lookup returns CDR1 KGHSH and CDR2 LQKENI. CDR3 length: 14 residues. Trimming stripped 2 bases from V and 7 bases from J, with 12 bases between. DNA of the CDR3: TGTGCCAGCTCACCAGTACAGGATGGGAATGAGCAGTTCTTC. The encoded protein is CASSPVQDGNEQFF.

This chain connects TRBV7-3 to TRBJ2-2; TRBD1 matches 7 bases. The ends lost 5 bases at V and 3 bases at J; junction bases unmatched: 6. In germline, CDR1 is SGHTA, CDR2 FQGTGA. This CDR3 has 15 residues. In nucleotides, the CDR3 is TGTGCCAGCAGCAAGGGACAGAGAGACACCGGGGAGCTGTTTTTT. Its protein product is CASSKGQRDTGELFF.

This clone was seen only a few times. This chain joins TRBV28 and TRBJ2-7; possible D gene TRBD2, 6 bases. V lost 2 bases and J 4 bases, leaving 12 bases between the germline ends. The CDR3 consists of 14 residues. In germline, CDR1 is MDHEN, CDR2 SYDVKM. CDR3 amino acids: CASSLGGIAYEQYF. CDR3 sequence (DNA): TGTGCCAGCAGTTTAGGGGGGATCGCTTACGAGCAGTACTTC.

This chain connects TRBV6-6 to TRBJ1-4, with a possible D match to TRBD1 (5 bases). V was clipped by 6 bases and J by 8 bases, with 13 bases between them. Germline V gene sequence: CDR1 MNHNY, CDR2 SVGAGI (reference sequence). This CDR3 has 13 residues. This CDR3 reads CASRTGYEEKLFF. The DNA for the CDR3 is TGTGCCAGCAGAACAGGATACGAGGAAAAACTGTTTTTT.

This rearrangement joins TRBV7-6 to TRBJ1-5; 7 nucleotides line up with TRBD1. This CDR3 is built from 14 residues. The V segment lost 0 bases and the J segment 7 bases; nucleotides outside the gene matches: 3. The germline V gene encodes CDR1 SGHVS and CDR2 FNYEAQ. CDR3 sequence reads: CASSLAGGDQPQHF. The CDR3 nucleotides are TGTGCCAGCAGCTTAGCAGGGGGCGACCAGCCCCAGCATTTT.

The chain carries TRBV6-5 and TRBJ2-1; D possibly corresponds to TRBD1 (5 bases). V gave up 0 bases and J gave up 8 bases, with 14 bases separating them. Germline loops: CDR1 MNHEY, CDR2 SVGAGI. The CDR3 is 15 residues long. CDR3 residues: CASSYSMGRGHEQFF. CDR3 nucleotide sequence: TGTGCCAGCAGTTACTCGATGGGTAGGGGTCATGAGCAGTTCTTC.

The CDR3 coding sequence is TGTGCCGCTGATCAGGGGAGCTGGGGCTACACCTTC. Translated: CAADQGSWGYTF. The rearrangement links TRBV30 to TRBJ1-2; D possibly corresponds to TRBD1 (6 bases). Germline lookup yields CDR1 GTSNPN and CDR2 SVGIG (reference sequence). V gave up 8 bases and J gave up 8 bases, with 18 bases separating them. The length of the CDR3 is 12 residues.

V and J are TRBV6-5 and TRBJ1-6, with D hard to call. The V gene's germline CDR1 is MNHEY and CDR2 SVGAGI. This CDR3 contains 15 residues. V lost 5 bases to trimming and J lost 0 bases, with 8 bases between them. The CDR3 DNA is TGTGCCAGCAGTGGAACTAGCTCCTATAATTCACCCCTCCACTTT. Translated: CASSGTSSYNSPLHF.

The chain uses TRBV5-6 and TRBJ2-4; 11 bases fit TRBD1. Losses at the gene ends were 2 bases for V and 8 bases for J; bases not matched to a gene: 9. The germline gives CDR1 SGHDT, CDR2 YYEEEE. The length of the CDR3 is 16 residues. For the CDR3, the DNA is TGTGCCAGCAGCTTCAGGACAGGGGGCGTTGCGGACATTCAGTACTTC. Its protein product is CASSFRTGGVADIQYF. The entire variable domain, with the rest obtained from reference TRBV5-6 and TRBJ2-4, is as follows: DAGVTQSPTHLIKTRGQQVTLRCSPKSGHDTVSWYQQALGQGPQFIFQYYEEEERQRGNFPDRFSGHQFPNYSSELNVNALLLGDSALYLCASSFRTGGVADIQYFGAGTRLSVL.

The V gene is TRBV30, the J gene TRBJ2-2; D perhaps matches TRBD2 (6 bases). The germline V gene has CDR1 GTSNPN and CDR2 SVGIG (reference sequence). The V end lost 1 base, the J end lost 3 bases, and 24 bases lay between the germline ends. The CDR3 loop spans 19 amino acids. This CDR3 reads CAWSGPHAGSFLYTGELFF. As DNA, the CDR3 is TGTGCCTGGAGTGGACCGCATGCGGGGTCCTTTTTATACACCGGGGAGCTGTTTTTT.

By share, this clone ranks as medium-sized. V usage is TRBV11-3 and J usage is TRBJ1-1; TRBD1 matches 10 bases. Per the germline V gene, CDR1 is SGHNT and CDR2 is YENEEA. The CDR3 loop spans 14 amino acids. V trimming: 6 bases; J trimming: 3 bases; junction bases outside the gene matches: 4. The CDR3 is CASSPGQGYTEAFF. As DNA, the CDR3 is TGTGCCAGCAGTCCGGGACAGGGGTACACTGAAGCTTTCTTT.

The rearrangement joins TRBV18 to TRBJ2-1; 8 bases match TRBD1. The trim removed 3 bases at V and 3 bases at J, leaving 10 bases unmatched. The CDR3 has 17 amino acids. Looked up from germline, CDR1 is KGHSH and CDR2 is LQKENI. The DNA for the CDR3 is TGTGCCAGCTCACCGGGGACAGGACTTTCGGGCTACAATGAGCAGTTCTTC. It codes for CASSPGTGLSGYNEQFF.

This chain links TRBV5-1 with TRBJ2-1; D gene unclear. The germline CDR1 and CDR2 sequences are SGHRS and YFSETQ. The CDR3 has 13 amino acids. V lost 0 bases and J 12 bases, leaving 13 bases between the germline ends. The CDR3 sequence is CASSLDQTLAQFF. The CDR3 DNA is TGCGCCAGCAGCTTGGACCAGACTTTGGCGCAGTTCTTC. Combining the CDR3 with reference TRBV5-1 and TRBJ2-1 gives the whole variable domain KAGVTQTPRYLIKTRGQQVTLSCSPISGHRSVSWYQQTPGQGLQFLFEYFSETQRNKGNFPGRFSGRQFSNSRSEMNVSTLELGDSALYLCASSLDQTLAQFFGPGTRLTVL.

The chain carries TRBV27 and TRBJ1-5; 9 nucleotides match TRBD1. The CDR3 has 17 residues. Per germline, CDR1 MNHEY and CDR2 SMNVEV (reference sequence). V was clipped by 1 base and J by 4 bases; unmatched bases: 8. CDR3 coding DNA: TGTGCCAGCAGTTTATTTGGTGGGACAGGGTGGAATCAGCCCCAGCATTTT. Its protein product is CASSLFGGTGWNQPQHF.